This TCR beta chain was obtained from a study of cytomegalovirus exposure and HLA in healthy donors. Vbeta (60) and Jbeta (13) primers were used in the PCR. Only in-frame clones appear in the TCRdb table, and some are missing; sequencing was by immunoSEQ multiplex PCR. The data contain about 180,000 clones, just under 80% of them seen just once; the ten biggest clones take up 1.5% to 2%. The V gene's germline CDR1 is LGHNA and CDR2 YSLEER. The V gene end was trimmed by 4 bases and the J gene end by 2 bases; junction bases not matched to a gene: 9. The CDR3 is 17 residues long. The receptor was isolated from a woman aged 30 to 39 in good health and CMV-seronegative. Sequenced: PBMCs. V usage is TRBV4-3 and J usage is TRBJ2-3; 10 nucleotides align to TRBD2. The CDR3 DNA follows: TGCGCCAGCAGCCTTACCTTCACTAGCGGGGCCACAGATACGCAGTATTTT. Translating it yields CASSLTFTSGATDTQYF.